This section outlines one TCR beta chain sequence together with its context. The antigen it binds to is not known. Per-base qualities were not stored, and no clone one base away is much larger. Each donor gave one peripheral blood draw, around 0.12 L on average, collected into heparinised tubes. Naive, central memory, regulatory and stem cell-like memory CD4+ T cells were sorted on a BD FACSAria II using a panel including CD45RO, CCR7, CD25, CD127, CD95 and CD27. Purity was above 95% for every sorted population. PBMCs were isolated right away by Lymphoprep density gradient centrifugation and were stained directly, without culture. So that batch effects would be minimized, each experiment stained and sorted samples in pairs, pairing one healthy donor with one patient. All of the isolated RNA was reverse transcribed with the High Capacity cDNA Reverse Transcription Kit, so expressed TCRB transcripts were sequenced. Naive, central memory and regulatory T cell samples underwent deep immunoSEQ sequencing, averaging roughly 3.3 million total reads per sample. Sorted cells were lysed in RLT buffer and RNA was extracted with DNase-treated RNeasy Micro or Mini kits, depending on cell number. Each cell subset was processed separately to prevent cross-contamination, with patient and healthy donor samples processed together. The immunoSEQ multiplex PCR was used to amplify TCRB sequences from cDNA, generating 87-bp fragments that spanned the CDR3 region. Sequencing of the amplicons was done on the Illumina HiSeq platform. The study's processing was this. PCR bias was corrected computationally using synthetic template baselines, and reads within Hamming distance 2 were collapsed, with unmergeable singletons discarded. Reads were aligned to IMGT to assign V, D and J genes, CDR3 length, and insertions or deletions at six rearrangement sites. Within each subset, clonotype counts were normalized to the number of sorted cells before true diversity and Gini coefficients were calculated with the tcR R package. Repertoire sharing was quantified using the overlap coefficient calculated on TCRB nucleotide sequences. Out-of-frame TCRB sequences from naive cells were analyzed to stand in for the pre-selection repertoire. The source is immuneACCESS, and TCRdb retained only in-frame sequences with V and J called. Part of the clones is not carried over; for the studies checked, unresolved V genes explain less than half of this, and the remainder is unexplained. That table supplies the V and J calls and clone size; D and trimming were determined from the DNA. In all, the sample holds under 300,000 clones, and 20% of those were seen once. Clones ranked in the top ten supply 0.025% to 0.035% of the sample.

The data belong to a study of beta chain features in type 1 diabetes (dated by TCRdb to the late 2010s). A note on the overall study: Mean age, gender distribution, total cell number and subset yield were not different between patients and healthy donors. Across all samples, 107,917,701 sorted cells were examined, and cell number per subset correlated strongly with RNA yield. In the study, recently diagnosed type 1 diabetes patients and matched healthy donors were compared on the TCRB repertoires of their sorted circulating CD4+ T cell subsets. Regulatory and stem cell-like memory subsets were isolated from only 8 patients and roughly 8 healthy donors, whereas naive and central memory subsets came from all 30 or so donors. The full study reports these points: At VDJ recombination sites, type 1 diabetes patients had fewer insertions and more deleted nucleotides, which implies abnormalities in thymic rearrangement. Because cDNA rather than genomic DNA was sequenced, highly expressing activated cells could have been over-represented, although no difference in activation and CD3 levels was found between groups. In all four CD4+ subsets, TCRB CDR3 length was moderately but significantly shorter in type 1 diabetes patients. PCR may preferentially amplify shorter templates, but because patient and control samples were amplified and corrected together, any resulting skew would affect both groups equally. Naive, central memory and regulatory TCRB repertoires appeared to be more similar among patients than among healthy donors. Only small numbers of individuals were included in the HLA sub-analyses, which left unresolved whether HLA type had any influence on TCRB rearrangement.

Sequenced: naive CD4+ T cells from blood. The cell subset or site label here, explained by the study, means: true naive CD4+ T cells. The source of this sequence is a woman aged 40 to 50 with type 1 diabetes.

CDR3 sequence: CASRRDRGQETQYF. The nucleotides read TGTGCCAGCAGACGGGACAGGGGGCAAGAGACCCAGTACTTC. The chain couples TRBV7-2 to TRBJ2-5, with 11 junctional bases fitting TRBD1. CDR1 SGHTA and CDR2 FQGNSA were looked up in the germline V gene. Germline trimming: 6 bases from V, 2 bases from J; junction bases outside gene matches: 2. The CDR3 numbers 14 residues from cysteine through phenylalanine. The only DNA kept is the CDR3, 42 bases in frame from the first base.